The next 20 T cell receptor beta chains were all read from a single sample in a study of Ad26.COV2.S vaccination and SARS-CoV-2 variants. The treatment was: some 20 received Ad26.COV2.S at low or high dose, single or two shots; 5 received placebo; per-sample allocation not given. Specimen acquisition occurred on day 63 following the initial vaccine or placebo injection. Profiling relied on immunoSEQ multiplex PCR, and the TCRdb table lists in-frame clones only, not all of them. The sample holds 250,000 to 300,000 clones, around 87% seen once. The sequenced sample was peripheral blood, obtained in a trial of Ad26.COV2.S vaccine versus placebo. These receptors were collected from a person between 18 and 59 years old who received the Ad26.COV2.S COVID-19 vaccine or a placebo.

The gene calls are TRBV19 and TRBJ1-5; 8 bases agree with TRBD1. This CDR3 is 15 amino acids long. Per germline, CDR1 LNHDA and CDR2 SQIVND (reference sequence). Trimming at V came to 3 bases and at J to 5 bases, leaving 6 bases not matched to a gene. The CDR3 protein is CASSIRGRLDQPQHF. The CDR3 nucleotides read TGTGCCAGTAGTATCAGGGGGCGCTTAGATCAGCCCCAGCATTTT.

The rearrangement uses TRBV7-9 and TRBJ2-2; 7 nucleotides line up with TRBD1. Germline lookup yields CDR1 SEHNR and CDR2 FQNEAQ (reference sequence). The trim removed 6 bases at V and 6 bases at J, leaving 22 bases unmatched. The CDR3 runs 19 residues. The CDR3 nucleotides are TGTGCCAGCAGTCCCAGAGGGGCCGAGCAGGGGGTCTACGCCGGGGAGCTGTTTTTT. Residues: CASSPRGAEQGVYAGELFF. The full variable domain, rest sourced from reference TRBV7-9 and TRBJ2-2, is DTGVSQNPRHKITKRGQNVTFRCDPISEHNRLYWYRQTLGQGPEFLTYFQNEAQLEKSRLLSDRFSAERPKGSFSTLEIQRTEQGDSAMYLCASSPRGAEQGVYAGELFFGEGSRLTVL.

This chain uses TRBV11-2 with TRBJ2-7; D is undetermined. Per the germline V gene, CDR1 is SGHAT and CDR2 is FQNNGV. This CDR3 comprises 13 residues. V was clipped by 4 bases and J by 1 base, with 8 bases between them. The CDR3 loop reads CASSSDLSYEQYF. CDR3 bases: TGTGCCAGCAGCTCGGACCTTTCCTACGAGCAGTACTTC.

J is TRBJ1-6 and V is TRBV4-1; maybe TRBD1 (5 bases). Germline V gene data show CDR1 as MGHRA and CDR2 as YSYEKL. The CDR3 loop spans 13 amino acids. Trimming removed 11 bases from V and 4 bases from J, with 12 bases in between. The CDR3 region has the DNA TGCGCCTCCGGGGCGGAATATAATTCACCCCTCCACTTT. As protein: CASGAEYNSPLHF.

The V gene is TRBV6-4, the J gene TRBJ2-3; D possibly uses TRBD1 or TRBD2 (5 bases each). Per the germline V gene, CDR1 is MRHNA and CDR2 is SNTAGT. CDR3 length: 14 amino acids. V was trimmed by 5 bases and J by 0 bases, leaving 9 bases between them. The CDR3 protein is CASSRDGSTDTQYF. CDR3 coding DNA: TGTGCCAGCAGTAGGGACGGAAGCACAGATACGCAGTATTTT.

This rearrangement joins TRBV6-5 to TRBJ2-3, with D tentatively TRBD2 (7 bases). The germline CDR1 and CDR2 sequences are MNHEY and SVGAGI. V lost 11 bases and J 4 bases, leaving 16 bases between the germline ends. There are 13 residues in the CDR3. The CDR3 DNA follows: TGTGCCGTAAGGGTAGGGGGGGCAGATACGCAGTATTTT. Its translation: CAVRVGGADTQYF.

The chain combines TRBV6-4 with TRBJ2-2; D might be TRBD1 (6 bases). The V end lost 2 bases, the J end lost 6 bases, and 13 bases lay between the germline ends. The germline V gene has CDR1 MRHNA and CDR2 SNTAGT. CDR3 length: 15 residues. CDR3 sequence: CASSDTPGDAGELFF. DNA of the CDR3: TGTGCCAGCAGTGACACCCCAGGGGATGCCGGGGAGCTGTTTTTT.

V gene TRBV5-6 combines with J gene TRBJ1-3; no firm D call. Germline lookup yields CDR1 SGHDT and CDR2 YYEEEE. The V end was cut by 6 bases, the J end by 0 bases, with 13 bases between. The CDR3 is made up of 15 amino acids. CDR3 DNA: TGTGCCAGCACCCTGGCGTTTTCCTCTGGAAACACCATATATTTT. Amino acids: CASTLAFSSGNTIYF.

The V gene is TRBV27, the J gene TRBJ2-7, with 7 bases fitting TRBD2. Germline loops: CDR1 MNHEY, CDR2 SMNVEV (reference sequence). The CDR3 sequence is 17 residues long. Unmatched junction bases numbered 17, after V lost 4 bases and J lost 5 bases. CDR3 protein: CASSSPRGREFSDEQYF. CDR3 coding DNA: TGTGCCAGCAGTTCCCCGCGTGGGCGGGAGTTTTCCGACGAGCAGTACTTC.

CDR3 sequence reads: CASSTTPGYEQYF. The CDR3 DNA reads TGTGCCAGCAGCACGACACCCGGTTACGAGCAGTACTTC. This chain uses TRBV9 with TRBJ2-7; D uncertain. CDR1 SGDLS and CDR2 YYNGEE come from the germline V gene. The length of the CDR3 is 13 residues. V was cut by 4 bases and J by 4 bases, with 12 bases left in between.

The V and J genes are TRBV30 and TRBJ2-5, with TRBD2 identical over 12 bases. J was trimmed by 5 bases and V by 3 bases; bases with no gene match: 7. The CDR3 spans 15 residues. Germline V gene data show CDR1 as GTSNPN and CDR2 as SVGIG (reference sequence). The DNA for the CDR3 is TGTGCCTGGAGCATTGGACTAGCGGGGACCGAGACCCAGTACTTC. This codes for CAWSIGLAGTETQYF. The whole variable domain, remainder taken from reference TRBV30 and TRBJ2-5, is SQTIHQWPATLVQPVGSPLSLECTVEGTSNPNLYWYRQAAGRGLQLLFYSVGIGQISSEVPQNLSASRPQDRQFILSSKKLLLSDSGFYLCAWSIGLAGTETQYFGPGTRLLVL.

The rearrangement links TRBV10-2 to TRBJ2-7; 10 bases fit TRBD1. V lost 3 bases, J lost 1 base, and 6 bases stayed unmatched. This CDR3 region has 16 residues. Per the germline V gene, CDR1 is WSHSY and CDR2 is SAAADI. In DNA form, the CDR3 reads TGCGCCAGCAGTGACCAGGGACAGGGGAGATCCTACGAGCAGTACTTC. Translating it yields CASSDQGQGRSYEQYF.

This clone was picked up one time. This chain links TRBV29-1 with TRBJ1-1, with D unresolved. This CDR3 contains 15 residues. Germline loops: CDR1 SQVTM, CDR2 ANQGSEA. V was clipped by 5 bases and J by 1 base, with 17 bases between them. For the CDR3, the DNA is TGCAGCGTTCCCGAACGTGGACGGGAGAACACTGAAGCTTTCTTT. Encoded protein: CSVPERGRENTEAFF.

This chain uses TRBV30 with TRBJ1-2; no reliable D call. The germline V gene encodes CDR1 GTSNPN and CDR2 SVGIG (reference sequence). V lost 0 bases and J 0 bases, leaving 8 bases between the germline ends. CDR3 length equals 14 residues. In nucleotides, the CDR3 is TGTGCCTGGAGTGTAGGGCAGACTAACTATGGCTACACCTTC. Its translation is CAWSVGQTNYGYTF.

The CDR3: CASSENREQFF. The DNA of the CDR3 is TGTGCCAGCAGTGAAAACAGGGAGCAGTTCTTC. The chain couples TRBV2 to TRBJ2-1; perhaps TRBD1 as D (5 bases). This CDR3 region has 11 residues. Germline V gene sequence: CDR1 SNHLY, CDR2 FYNNEI. Trimming took off 2 bases at V and 10 bases at J, with 6 bases between the two ends.

CDR3 amino acids: CAWRDWTGKYEQYF. The CDR3 DNA reads TGTGCCTGGAGGGACTGGACAGGGAAATACGAGCAGTACTTC. V is TRBV30 and J is TRBJ2-7; 8 positions agree with TRBD1. Per germline, CDR1 GTSNPN and CDR2 SVGIG (reference sequence). The CDR3 is 14 amino acids. The J segment lost 4 bases and the V segment lost 3 bases, leaving 8 bases of the junction unmatched.

This sequence joins TRBV7-2 and TRBJ2-1; 12 bases map to TRBD2. The CDR3 has 16 amino acids. The junction had 10 bases not matched to a gene; V was cut back by 0 bases and J by 13 bases. CDR1 and CDR2 from the germline V gene are SGHTA and FQGNSA. CDR3 bases: TGTGCCAGCAGCTTAGCGGGACTAGCGGGCATTCTACCCCAGTTCTTC. This gives the protein CASSLAGLAGILPQFF.

The chain combines TRBV9 with TRBJ1-2; 7 nucleotides line up with TRBD1. There are 14 residues in the CDR3. CDR1 and CDR2 (germline): SGDLS, YYNGEE. The trim removed 4 bases at V and 4 bases at J, leaving 7 bases unmatched. The CDR3 region has the DNA TGTGCCAGCAGCCCGCGGACAGGTAGCTATGGCTACACCTTC. Translated, it gives CASSPRTGSYGYTF.

The V and J genes are TRBV2 and TRBJ2-3, with 10 bases lining up with TRBD1. Germline values: CDR1 SNHLY, CDR2 FYNNEI. Germline trimming cut 5 bases from V and 6 bases from J; bases unmatched to any gene: 5. This CDR3 comprises 14 residues. The CDR3 sequence: CASSQTGGADTQYF. The CDR3 nucleotides read TGTGCCAGCAGTCAGACAGGGGGCGCGGATACGCAGTATTTT.

V is TRBV7-6 and J is TRBJ2-3; D is perhaps TRBD2 (6 bases). This CDR3 spans 15 amino acids. Trimming took off 3 bases at V and 0 bases at J, with 10 bases between the two ends. CDR1 SGHVS and CDR2 FNYEAQ come from the germline V gene. The CDR3 region is CASSFSGSSTDTQYF. For the CDR3, the DNA is TGTGCCAGCAGCTTTAGCGGATCTAGCACAGATACGCAGTATTTT.